The 28 T cell receptor beta chains below come from one sample, sequenced in a study of blood T cell repertoires in COVID-19. Profiling relied on immunoSEQ multiplex PCR, and the TCRdb table lists in-frame clones only, not all of them. Of a few hundred thousand clones listed, more than 75% are singletons. Sequencing was done on a sample of PBMCs or T cells enriched from blood (not recorded which). These receptors were obtained from a woman between 45 and 60 years old who had recovered from COVID-19.

The CDR3 DNA reads TGTGCCAGCCACCTGGACAGACAAGAGACCCAGTACTTC. The encoded protein is CASHLDRQETQYF. This rearrangement joins TRBV2 to TRBJ2-5; a weak D match, TRBD1 (6 bases). CDR3 length equals 13 residues. Germline V gene lookup returns CDR1 SNHLY and CDR2 FYNNEI. Trimming shortened V by 8 bases and J by 2 bases, and 12 bases separated the two germline ends.

V and J are TRBV7-2 and TRBJ2-1, with 7 bases that match TRBD2. The CDR3 has 16 amino acids. J lost 4 bases, V lost 5 bases, and 11 bases had no gene match. CDR1 is SGHTA, CDR2 FQGNSA, per germline. The CDR3 region has the DNA TGTGCCAGCAGCCTTTGGGCCGGGACTACTTACAATGAGCAGTTCTTC. This sequence encodes CASSLWAGTTYNEQFF.

This chain links TRBV7-9 with TRBJ2-5, with TRBD2 matching 11 bases. Germline loops: CDR1 SEHNR, CDR2 FQNEAQ (reference sequence). This CDR3 spans 16 amino acids. The ends lost 4 bases at V and 7 bases at J; junction bases unmatched: 11. The CDR3 spells CASSSSGTSGLGTQYF. The CDR3 bases are TGTGCCAGCAGCTCCTCCGGGACTAGCGGCTTGGGGACCCAGTACTTC.

The J gene is TRBJ2-2, the V gene TRBV7-9, with unresolved D. The CDR3 length is 14 residues. Trimming removed 4 bases at V and 5 bases at J, with 11 bases between. CDR1 SEHNR and CDR2 FQNEAQ come from the germline V gene (reference sequence). The CDR3 loop is CASSSYDITGELFF. Written as DNA, the CDR3 is TGTGCCAGCAGCTCCTACGACATAACCGGGGAGCTGTTTTTT.

This sequence joins TRBV10-3 and TRBJ2-7; 7 bases fit TRBD1. After removal of 9 bases from V and 5 bases from J, the junction contained 4 bases not matched to a gene. The CDR3 runs 11 residues. Germline CDR1 and CDR2: ENHRY and SYGVKD. CDR3 sequence: CAIMDRNEQYF. The CDR3 nucleotides are TGTGCCATTATGGACAGGAACGAGCAGTACTTC.

The CDR3 loop is CASMKLNQPQHF. In nucleotides, the CDR3 is TGTGCCAGCATGAAACTCAATCAGCCCCAGCATTTT. The V gene is TRBV6-5, the J gene TRBJ1-5; unclear D gene. The CDR3 runs to 12 residues. V was shortened by 7 bases and J by 3 bases, with 7 bases between the two germline ends. CDR1 is MNHEY and CDR2 is SVGAGI in the germline V gene.

The chain joins TRBV28 to TRBJ1-5; D possibly corresponds to TRBD1 (6 bases). Trimming shortened V by 6 bases and J by 4 bases, and 13 bases separated the two germline ends. CDR3 length equals 14 residues. Germline V gene lookup returns CDR1 MDHEN and CDR2 SYDVKM. CDR3 loop: CASRPDRPNQPQHF. The CDR3 DNA reads TGTGCCAGCAGACCCGACAGGCCAAATCAGCCCCAGCATTTT.

The chain links TRBV3-1 (or the pseudogene TRBV3-2) to TRBJ2-7, with TRBD1 identical over 8 bases. The CDR3 contains 15 residues. Germline CDR1 is LGHDT and CDR2 is YNNKEL (reference sequence). V shed 4 bases, J shed 7 bases, and the junction held 12 bases outside the gene matches. In DNA, the CDR3 is TGTGCCAGCAGCCCGATTGCGACAGGGGTGGGAGAGCAGTACTTC. Protein: CASSPIATGVGEQYF.

In DNA, the CDR3 is TGTGCCAGTAGCCAATCCGGACCTTTGACTAGCAGGTACGAGCAGTACTTC. It is translated as CASSQSGPLTSRYEQYF. The chain is built from TRBV19 and TRBJ2-7; 7 nucleotides align to TRBD2. V trimming: 6 bases; J trimming: 4 bases; junction bases outside the gene matches: 18. Per germline, CDR1 LNHDA and CDR2 SQIVND (reference sequence). This CDR3 comprises 17 residues.

The chain combines TRBV7-2 with TRBJ1-1; D perhaps matches TRBD1 (5 bases). The V end lost 4 bases, the J end lost 4 bases, and 16 bases lay between the germline ends. The germline gives CDR1 SGHTA, CDR2 FQGNSA. The CDR3 consists of 15 residues. CDR3 region: CASSSRGGAGTEAFF. CDR3 coding DNA: TGTGCCAGCAGCTCCCGGGGAGGGGCGGGCACTGAAGCTTTCTTT.

The chain has TRBV27 and TRBJ1-2; the D gene is possibly TRBD1 (5 bases). The CDR3 is 15 residues long. Trimming cost V 6 bases and J 4 bases, with 18 bases left between them. Looked up from germline, CDR1 is MNHEY and CDR2 is SMNVEV (reference sequence). The CDR3 here is CASSRGDRVSYGYTF. CDR3 nucleotides: TGTGCCAGCAGCCGAGGTGACAGAGTTAGCTATGGCTACACCTTC.

The chain recombines TRBV10-1 with TRBJ2-5; D remains unclear. CDR1 is WNHNN and CDR2 is SYGVQD in the germline V gene (reference sequence). Trimming took off 5 bases at V and 5 bases at J, with 3 bases between the two ends. The CDR3 is 10 residues long. The CDR3 DNA follows: TGCGCCAGCAGTCGGGAGACCCAGTACTTC. Protein: CASSRETQYF.

The chain joins TRBV28 to TRBJ2-7, with a weak D call TRBD1 (6 bases). V shed 5 bases and J shed 8 bases, with 19 bases lying between them. In germline, CDR1 is MDHEN, CDR2 SYDVKM. This CDR3 contains 14 residues. The CDR3: CASSPPTGRAQQYF. The CDR3 bases are TGTGCCAGCAGTCCCCCGACAGGTAGGGCGCAGCAGTACTTC.

The chain uses TRBV5-1 and TRBJ2-3; 10 nucleotides match TRBD2. The CDR3 consists of 15 residues. V shed 3 bases and J 3 bases; nucleotides not matched to a gene: 4. The V gene's germline CDR1 is SGHRS and CDR2 YFSETQ. The chain's CDR3 is CASSSPSGSTDTQYF. The CDR3 nucleotides are TGCGCCAGCAGCTCACCTAGCGGGAGTACAGATACGCAGTATTTT.

The V and J genes are TRBV7-3 and TRBJ1-1; D possibly corresponds to TRBD1 (6 bases). The V gene's germline CDR1 is SGHTA and CDR2 FQGTGA. The CDR3 contains 13 residues. The V end lost 7 bases, the J end lost 7 bases, and 16 bases lay between the germline ends. For the CDR3, the DNA is TGTGCCAGCACCAGGACAGTCTCCCATGAAGCTTTCTTT. This codes for CASTRTVSHEAFF. Full variable domain (remainder filled in from reference TRBV7-3 and TRBJ1-1): GAGVSQTPSNKVTEKGKYVELRCDPISGHTALYWYRQSLGQGPEFLIYFQGTGAADDSGLPNDRFFAVRPEGSVSTLKIQRTERGDSAVYLCASTRTVSHEAFFGQGTRLTVV.

The chain links TRBV28 to TRBJ2-7, with a weak D call TRBD2 (5 bases). V lost 3 bases and J lost 5, with 14 bases in between. CDR3 length equals 14 residues. CDR1 is MDHEN and CDR2 is SYDVKM in the germline V gene. CDR3 nucleotide sequence: TGTGCCAGCAGTTTGCCGGGGTCCACCAACGAGCAGTACTTC. Residues: CASSLPGSTNEQYF.

This clone was seen just once. The rearrangement joins TRBV5-1 to TRBJ2-1; 10 bases are shared with TRBD2. The CDR3 runs 15 residues. From germline, CDR1 is SGHRS and CDR2 YFSETQ. Germline trimming cut 0 bases from V and 5 bases from J; bases unmatched to any gene: 2. The CDR3 here is CASSLASGRHNEQFF. Written as DNA, the CDR3 is TGCGCCAGCAGCTTGGCTAGCGGGAGACACAATGAGCAGTTCTTC.

V and J are TRBV30 and TRBJ1-2, with D perhaps matching TRBD1 (5 bases). The CDR3 loop spans 13 amino acids. The V and J ends lost 4 bases and 8 bases respectively, with 17 bases between them. Germline CDR1 GTSNPN, CDR2 SVGIG (reference sequence). CDR3 residues: CAWIDRHRTGYTF. CDR3 nucleotide sequence: TGTGCCTGGATTGATCGACACAGGACAGGCTACACCTTC.

This chain links TRBV28 with TRBJ2-5; 7 bases fit TRBD1. V shed 5 bases and J 2 bases; nucleotides not matched to a gene: 5. Per germline, CDR1 MDHEN and CDR2 SYDVKM. The length of the CDR3 is 14 residues. DNA of the CDR3: TGTGCCAGCAGTGCCCGGGGACAGCAAGAGACCCAGTACTTC. It is translated as CASSARGQQETQYF.

The chain carries TRBV19 and TRBJ1-3; D perhaps matches TRBD1 (6 bases). In germline, CDR1 is LNHDA, CDR2 SQIVND (reference sequence). The CDR3 loop spans 15 amino acids. Trimming took off 5 bases at V and 1 base at J, with 12 bases between the two ends. The CDR3 spells CASSPNRVSGNTIYF. As DNA, the CDR3 is TGTGCCAGTAGTCCTAACAGGGTTTCTGGAAACACCATATATTTT.

This clone was seen only once. The rearrangement links TRBV27 to TRBJ2-1, with TRBD2 matching 10 bases. The V gene end was trimmed by 5 bases and the J gene end by 3 bases; junction bases not matched to a gene: 4. There are 15 residues in the CDR3. Looked up from germline, CDR1 is MNHEY and CDR2 is SMNVEV (reference sequence). As DNA, the CDR3 is TGTGCCAGCAGTCTAGCGGGAGACCTCTACAATGAGCAGTTCTTC. Encoded protein: CASSLAGDLYNEQFF.

The chain is built from TRBV19 and TRBJ1-3; no definite D call. The V end was cut by 7 bases, the J end by 6 bases, with 16 bases between. Germline V gene data show CDR1 as LNHDA and CDR2 as SQIVND (reference sequence). CDR3 length: 14 residues. This CDR3 reads CASTRGIHENTIYF. DNA of the CDR3: TGTGCCAGTACGCGAGGTATTCATGAAAACACCATATATTTT.

V usage is TRBV5-1 and J usage is TRBJ2-1, with 7 bases identical to TRBD2. This CDR3 comprises 14 residues. Germline assignment: CDR1 SGHRS and CDR2 YFSETQ. V dropped 4 bases and J dropped 3; count of bases not matched to a gene: 4. CDR3: CASSREGLYNEQFF. CDR3 DNA sequence: TGCGCCAGCAGCAGGGAGGGCCTCTACAATGAGCAGTTCTTC.

This chain connects TRBV24-1 to TRBJ1-4, with TRBD1 matching over 12 bases. The germline V gene has CDR1 KGHDR and CDR2 SFDVKD. CDR3 size: 15 residues. Losses at the gene ends were 4 bases for V and 5 bases for J; bases not matched to a gene: 1. The chain's CDR3 is CATSEGTGGNEKLFF. The CDR3 region has the DNA TGTGCCACCAGTGAGGGGACAGGGGGCAATGAAAAACTGTTTTTT.

This chain connects TRBV23-1 to TRBJ1-5; D might be TRBD1 (6 bases). TRBV23-1 is treated as an ORF (open reading frame) with a function not yet certain. V lost 4 bases and J 2 bases, leaving 12 bases between the germline ends. There are 15 residues in the CDR3. The CDR3 bases are TGCGCCAGCAGTCTTGACAGGAGGCGCAATCAGCCCCAGCATTTT. Its protein is CASSLDRRRNQPQHF.

This clone was observed once. The rearrangement uses TRBV5-1 and TRBJ2-3; 8 nucleotides align to TRBD1. Trimming removed 4 bases from V and 4 bases from J; junction bases left unmatched: 11. The CDR3 is made up of 16 amino acids. Germline values: CDR1 SGHRS, CDR2 YFSETQ. The chain's CDR3 is CASSNGRTGPPDTQYF. CDR3 nucleotides: TGCGCCAGCAGCAATGGAAGGACAGGGCCCCCAGATACGCAGTATTTT.

The chain couples TRBV29-1 to TRBJ2-2, with TRBD2 matching 8 bases. Germline loops: CDR1 SQVTM, CDR2 ANQGSEA. The CDR3 has 15 amino acids. The ends lost 5 bases at V and 7 bases at J; junction bases unmatched: 12. As DNA, the CDR3 is TGCAGCGTTTTAACGGGAGGGCCAGAAGTCGGGGAGCTGTTTTTT. Protein sequence: CSVLTGGPEVGELFF.

The rearrangement links TRBV5-6 to TRBJ2-5, with 14 bases fitting TRBD2. The CDR3 has 17 amino acids. Germline V gene data show CDR1 as SGHDT and CDR2 as YYEEEE. The trim removed 4 bases at V and 4 bases at J, leaving 9 bases unmatched. The chain's CDR3 is CASSQTSGRAGGETQYF. The CDR3 bases are TGTGCCAGCAGCCAGACTAGCGGGAGGGCCGGAGGAGAGACCCAGTACTTC. Complete variable domain (other parts from reference TRBV5-6 and TRBJ2-5): DAGVTQSPTHLIKTRGQQVTLRCSPKSGHDTVSWYQQALGQGPQFIFQYYEEEERQRGNFPDRFSGHQFPNYSSELNVNALLLGDSALYLCASSQTSGRAGGETQYFGPGTRLLVL.